The 22 T cell receptor beta chains listed next were all sequenced from one sample in a study of cytomegalovirus exposure and HLA in healthy donors. 13 Jbeta primers and 60 Vbeta primers were used for the PCR. TCRdb keeps only in-frame clones here, not all; method: immunoSEQ multiplex PCR. The sample holds some 140,000 clones; around 85% are singletons and the top ten take 8.8%. Sequencing used PBMCs. These receptor sequences come from a woman aged 45-59 years in good health and CMV-seropositive.

The chain uses TRBV28 and TRBJ2-1; D unclear. Trimming removed 2 bases at V and 9 bases at J, with 8 bases between. Germline CDR1 reads MDHEN; CDR2 reads SYDVKM. The CDR3 loop spans 12 amino acids. CDR3 residues: CASSLEVREQFF. The CDR3 region has the DNA TGTGCCAGCAGTTTAGAGGTCCGTGAGCAGTTCTTC.

This clone is medium-sized by share. The chain joins TRBV7-6 to TRBJ1-4, with a weak D call TRBD1 (5 bases). Germline V lookup: CDR1 SGHVS, CDR2 FNYEAQ. The CDR3 has 15 residues. The germline V and J ends were trimmed by 4 bases and 8 bases, with 17 bases remaining between them. The CDR3 DNA follows: TGTGCCAGCAGCTCCCTTTTAGGGGCGGAAGAAAAACTGTTTTTT. This encodes CASSSLLGAEEKLFF.

The V and J genes are TRBV5-1 and TRBJ2-1; D may be TRBD1 (7 bases). This CDR3 is 16 amino acids long. Germline-derived CDR1 and CDR2 are SGHRS and YFSETQ. Trimming removed 4 bases at V and 5 bases at J, with 19 bases between. This chain's CDR3 is CASSRALQGGHNEQFF. The CDR3 DNA is TGCGCCAGCAGCCGAGCTCTCCAGGGGGGTCACAATGAGCAGTTCTTC.

The V and J genes are TRBV7-8 and TRBJ1-3, with TRBD1 as a possible D gene (5 bases). The V and J ends lost 4 bases and 3 bases respectively, with 16 bases between them. CDR1 and CDR2 (germline): SGHVS, FQNEAQ. This CDR3 is 16 amino acids long. The chain's CDR3 is CASSSLRTNYGNTIYF. CDR3 DNA: TGTGCCAGCAGCTCCCTCCGGACAAACTATGGAAACACCATATATTTT.

The genes are TRBV7-9 and TRBJ2-6; unclear D gene. The germline V gene has CDR1 SEHNR and CDR2 FQNEAQ (reference sequence). The CDR3 is 15 residues long. V lost 1 base to trimming and J lost 0 bases, with 4 bases between them. CDR3 DNA: TGTGCCAGCAGCTTAGTCGGCTCTGGGGCCAACGTCCTGACTTTC. It encodes CASSLVGSGANVLTF.

In its sample, this clone was seen once. The chain couples TRBV7-6 to TRBJ2-1, with 7 bases matching TRBD1. Germline CDR1 and CDR2: SGHVS and FNYEAQ. V dropped 5 bases and J dropped 0; count of bases not matched to a gene: 4. This CDR3 has 15 residues. CDR3 region: CASSQGTDSYNEQFF. The CDR3 DNA reads as TGTGCCAGCAGCCAAGGGACAGACTCCTACAATGAGCAGTTCTTC.

The chain is built from TRBV7-2 and TRBJ1-1, with 8 positions matching TRBD1. In germline, CDR1 is SGHTA, CDR2 FQGNSA. The CDR3 has 15 residues. After removal of 2 bases from V and 1 base from J, the junction contained 3 bases not matched to a gene. CDR3 nucleotide sequence: TGTGCCAGCAGCTTAAGACAGGGGCCGAACACTGAAGCTTTCTTT. Translating it yields CASSLRQGPNTEAFF.

The chain has TRBV6-6 and TRBJ1-5; no definite D call. The CDR3 spans 16 residues. Germline V gene data show CDR1 as MNHNY and CDR2 as SVGAGI (reference sequence). Between the trimmed V and J ends, which lost 2 bases and 1 base, there was a span of 12 bases. CDR3 in DNA: TGTGCCAGCAGTTACGACGGCGGGTCCAGCAATCAGCCCCAGCATTTT. Residues: CASSYDGGSSNQPQHF.

The sample holds a few counts of this clone. The CDR3 region is CASSLVGGADTQYF. CDR3 nucleotides: TGTGCCAGCAGCCTAGTAGGGGGAGCAGATACGCAGTATTTT. J is TRBJ2-3 and V is TRBV7-2, with D perhaps TRBD1 (6 bases). The CDR3 is made up of 14 amino acids. Trimming removed 5 bases from V and 4 bases from J, with 13 bases in between. Germline values: CDR1 SGHTA, CDR2 FQGNSA.

There are a few counts of this clone. This chain uses TRBV19 with TRBJ1-4; weak D call: TRBD1 (5 bases). The CDR3 totals 15 residues. V lost 5 bases to trimming and J lost 6 bases, with 16 bases between them. The germline V gene encodes CDR1 LNHDA and CDR2 SQIVND (reference sequence). Here the CDR3 reads CASSRREVGDEKLFF. The DNA of the CDR3 is TGTGCCAGTAGTCGCAGGGAGGTTGGAGATGAAAAACTGTTTTTT.

The rearrangement joins TRBV10-3 to TRBJ2-7; TRBD1 is a possible D gene (6 bases). The CDR3 consists of 14 residues. V was shortened by 0 bases and J by 3 bases, with 9 bases between the two germline ends. Germline V lookup: CDR1 ENHRY, CDR2 SYGVKD. The CDR3 DNA is TGTGCCATCAGTGAGTCGACAGGACTCTACGAGCAGTACTTC. Protein sequence: CAISESTGLYEQYF.

V usage is TRBV18 and J usage is TRBJ2-3; D perhaps matches TRBD1 (6 bases). In germline, CDR1 is KGHSH, CDR2 LQKENI. CDR3 length: 13 amino acids. V shed 3 bases and J shed 5 bases, with 9 bases lying between them. CDR3 sequence reads: CASSPRTEDTQYF. The CDR3 nucleotides read TGTGCCAGCTCACCCAGGACAGAAGATACGCAGTATTTT.

The chain joins TRBV5-1 to TRBJ1-1; D call uncertain. Trimming removed 3 bases from V and 1 base from J, with 10 bases in between. Germline loops: CDR1 SGHRS, CDR2 YFSETQ. The CDR3 runs to 14 residues. The CDR3 reads CASSSGISNTEAFF. DNA of the CDR3: TGCGCCAGCAGCTCCGGGATTTCGAACACTGAAGCTTTCTTT.

V is TRBV5-1 and J is TRBJ1-4, with a tentative D call TRBD1 (5 bases). V was pared by 0 bases and J by 4 bases, with 7 bases between. The CDR3 covers 14 residues. Germline CDR1 is SGHRS and CDR2 is YFSETQ. For the CDR3, the DNA is TGCGCCAGCAGCTTGGTAGGGGATAATGAAAAACTGTTTTTT. It is translated as CASSLVGDNEKLFF.

The V call is TRBV4-1, the J call TRBJ2-7, with 7 bases lining up with TRBD2. The CDR3 has 15 amino acids. V gave up 1 base and J gave up 0 bases; unmatched junction bases: 3. The V gene's germline CDR1 is MGHRA and CDR2 YSYEKL. The chain's CDR3 is CASSQGSGASYEQYF. The CDR3 bases are TGCGCCAGCAGCCAAGGAAGCGGGGCCTCCTACGAGCAGTACTTC.

The chain combines TRBV9 with TRBJ2-5, with 8 bases aligning to TRBD2. Per germline, CDR1 SGDLS and CDR2 YYNGEE. This CDR3 has 15 residues. V lost 5 bases to trimming and J lost 1 base; unmatched junction nucleotides: 7. The DNA for the CDR3 is TGTGCCAGCAGTTCCTCGGGGGGGATCCAAGAGACCCAGTACTTC. This translates into CASSSSGGIQETQYF.

The chain couples TRBV29-1 to TRBJ2-1; D gene uncertain. The length of the CDR3 is 13 residues. Germline-derived CDR1 and CDR2 are SQVTM and ANQGSEA. Trimming took off 4 bases at V and 4 bases at J, with 11 bases between the two ends. The CDR3 sequence: CSVGQDGYNEQFF. For the CDR3, the DNA is TGCAGCGTTGGGCAGGATGGGTACAATGAGCAGTTCTTC.

The chain employs TRBV20-1 and TRBJ2-1, with D hard to call. CDR3 length equals 10 residues. Germline values: CDR1 DFQATT, CDR2 SNEGSKA (reference sequence). The germline V and J ends were trimmed by 5 bases and 6 bases, with 5 bases remaining between them. Here the CDR3 reads CSAGGNEQFF. The CDR3 nucleotides read TGCAGTGCTGGCGGCAATGAGCAGTTCTTC.

This clone is a singleton in its sample. This chain joins TRBV7-8 and TRBJ1-2; 9 nucleotides agree with TRBD1. Trimming at V came to 3 bases and at J to 8 bases, leaving 10 bases not matched to a gene. CDR3 size: 15 residues. CDR1 and CDR2 from the germline V gene are SGHVS and FQNEAQ. In nucleotides, the CDR3 is TGTGCCAGCAGCTTGATCGAACAGGGGGCCAACGGCTACACCTTC. This translates into CASSLIEQGANGYTF. Full variable domain (outside the CDR3, taken from reference TRBV7-8 and TRBJ1-2): GAGVSQSPRYKVAKRGQDVALRCDPISGHVSLFWYQQALGQGPEFLTYFQNEAQLDKSGLPSDRFFAERPEGSVSTLKIQRTQQEDSAVYLCASSLIEQGANGYTFGSGTRLTVV.

The chain is built from TRBV10-3 and TRBJ2-5; TRBD1 matches 12 bases. The J call may be incorrect, as the DNA end agrees better with TRBJ2-7. The CDR3 runs to 17 residues. CDR1 is ENHRY, CDR2 SYGVKD, per germline. CDR3 loop: CAIRRDRGPLWTNEQYF. CDR3 nucleotides: TGTGCCATCCGACGGGACAGGGGGCCCCTCTGGACGAACGAGCAGTACTTC.

The chain has TRBV5-6 and TRBJ1-4; 10 bases fit TRBD1. Germline assignment: CDR1 SGHDT and CDR2 YYEEEE. Germline trimming cut 3 bases from V and 10 bases from J; bases unmatched to any gene: 6. The CDR3 extends over 14 amino acids. CDR3 protein: CASSSVGQGGKLFF. CDR3 nucleotides: TGTGCCAGCAGCTCTGTCGGACAGGGGGGAAAACTGTTTTTT.

This clone has more than one count but fewer than ten. The chain carries TRBV19 and TRBJ1-5, with D possibly being TRBD1 (6 bases). V was cut by 6 bases and J by 7 bases, with 25 bases left in between. Germline V gives CDR1 LNHDA, CDR2 SQIVND (reference sequence). The CDR3 loop spans 17 amino acids. The CDR3 loop reads CASSQYGSGVERQPQHF. The CDR3, as DNA: TGTGCCAGTAGCCAGTATGGATCAGGGGTGGAACGACAGCCCCAGCATTTT.